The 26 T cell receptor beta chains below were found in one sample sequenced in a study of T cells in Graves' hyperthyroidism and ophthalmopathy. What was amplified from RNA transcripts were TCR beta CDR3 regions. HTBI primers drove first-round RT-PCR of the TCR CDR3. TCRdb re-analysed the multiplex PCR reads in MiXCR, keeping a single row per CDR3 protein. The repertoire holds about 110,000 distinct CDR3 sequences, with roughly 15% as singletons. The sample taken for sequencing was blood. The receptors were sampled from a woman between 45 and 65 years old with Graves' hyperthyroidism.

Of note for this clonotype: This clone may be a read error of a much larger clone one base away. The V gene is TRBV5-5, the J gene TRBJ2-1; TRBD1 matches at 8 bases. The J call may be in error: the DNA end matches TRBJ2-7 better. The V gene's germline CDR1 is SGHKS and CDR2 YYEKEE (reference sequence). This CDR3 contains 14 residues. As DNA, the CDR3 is TGTGCCAGCAGCTTACAGGGGGAGTACAATGAGCAGTACTTC. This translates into CASSLQGEYNEQYF.

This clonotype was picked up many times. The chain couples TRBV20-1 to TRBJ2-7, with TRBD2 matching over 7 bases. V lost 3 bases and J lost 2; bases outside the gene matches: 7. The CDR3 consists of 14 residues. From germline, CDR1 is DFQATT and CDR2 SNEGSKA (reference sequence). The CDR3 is CSASLVLATYEQYV. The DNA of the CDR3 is TGCAGTGCTAGTTTGGTACTAGCGACCTACGAGCAGTACGTC.

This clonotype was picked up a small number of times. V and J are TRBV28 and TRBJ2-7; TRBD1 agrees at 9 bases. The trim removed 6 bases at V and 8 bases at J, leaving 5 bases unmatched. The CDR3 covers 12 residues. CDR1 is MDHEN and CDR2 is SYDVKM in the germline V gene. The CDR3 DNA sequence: TGTGCCAGCAGAGAACAGGGGGCAAAGCAGTACTTC. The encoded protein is CASREQGAKQYF.

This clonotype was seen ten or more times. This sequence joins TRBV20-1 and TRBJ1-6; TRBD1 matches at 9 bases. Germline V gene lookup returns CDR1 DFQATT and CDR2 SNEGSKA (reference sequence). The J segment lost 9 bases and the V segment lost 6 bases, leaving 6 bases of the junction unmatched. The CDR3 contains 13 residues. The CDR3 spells CSAAGQGSSPLHF. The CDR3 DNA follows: TGCAGTGCCGCGGGACAGGGAAGTTCACCCCTCCACTTT.

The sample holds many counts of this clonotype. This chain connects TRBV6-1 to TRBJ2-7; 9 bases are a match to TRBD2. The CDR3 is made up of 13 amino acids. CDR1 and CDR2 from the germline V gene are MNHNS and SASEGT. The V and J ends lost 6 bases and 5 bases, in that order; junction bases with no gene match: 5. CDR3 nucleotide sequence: TGTGCCAGCAGGCGGGAGGGCCTTGACGAGCAGTACGTC. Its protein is CASRREGLDEQYV.

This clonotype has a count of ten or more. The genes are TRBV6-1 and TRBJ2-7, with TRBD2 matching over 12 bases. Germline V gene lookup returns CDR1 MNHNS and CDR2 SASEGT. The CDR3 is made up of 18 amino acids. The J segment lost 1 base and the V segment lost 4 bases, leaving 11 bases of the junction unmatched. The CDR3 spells CASSGPWASGRASYEQYF. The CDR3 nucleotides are TGTGCCAGCAGTGGGCCTTGGGCTAGCGGGAGGGCGTCCTACGAGCAGTACTTC.

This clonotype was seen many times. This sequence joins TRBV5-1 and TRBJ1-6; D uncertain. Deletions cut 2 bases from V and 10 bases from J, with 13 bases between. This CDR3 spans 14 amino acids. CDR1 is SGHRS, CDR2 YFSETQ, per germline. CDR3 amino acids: CASSFSEVGSPLHF. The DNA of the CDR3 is TGCGCCAGCAGCTTCTCAGAGGTGGGATCACCCCTCCACTTT.

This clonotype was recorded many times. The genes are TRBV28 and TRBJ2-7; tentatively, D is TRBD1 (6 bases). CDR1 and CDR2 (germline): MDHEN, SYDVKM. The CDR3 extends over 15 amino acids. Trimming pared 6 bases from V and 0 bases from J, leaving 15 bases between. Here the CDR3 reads CASSLIGGVSYEQYF. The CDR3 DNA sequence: TGTGCCAGCAGCCTAATAGGGGGAGTCTCCTACGAGCAGTACTTC.

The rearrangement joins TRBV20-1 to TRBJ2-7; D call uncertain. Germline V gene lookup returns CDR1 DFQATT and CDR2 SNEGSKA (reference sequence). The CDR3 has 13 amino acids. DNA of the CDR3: TGCAGCCACGGTACGGAAAGCTCCTACGAGCAGTACTTC. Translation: CSHGTESSYEQYF.

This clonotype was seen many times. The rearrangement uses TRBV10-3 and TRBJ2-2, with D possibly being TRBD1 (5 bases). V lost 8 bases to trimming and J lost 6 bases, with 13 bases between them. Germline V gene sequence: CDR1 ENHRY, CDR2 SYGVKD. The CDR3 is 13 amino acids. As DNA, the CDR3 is TGTGCCATCGGGGCCGATATGGCCGGGGAGCTGTTTTTT. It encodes CAIGADMAGELFF.

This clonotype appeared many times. CDR3 amino acids: CASSLSPAEQYF. The CDR3 DNA reads as TGTGCCAGCAGCCTCTCTCCGGCCGAGCAGTACTTC. The chain recombines TRBV7-9 with TRBJ2-7; D ambiguous. Per germline, CDR1 SEHNR and CDR2 FQNEAQ (reference sequence). CDR3 size: 12 residues. V was pared by 5 bases and J by 6 bases, with 11 bases between.

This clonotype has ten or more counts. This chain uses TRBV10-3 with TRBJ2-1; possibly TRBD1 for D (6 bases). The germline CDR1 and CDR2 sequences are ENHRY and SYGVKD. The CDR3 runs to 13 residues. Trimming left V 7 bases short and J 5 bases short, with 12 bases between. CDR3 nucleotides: TGTGCCATCAACAGGGTGCTAGACAATGAGCAGTTCTTC. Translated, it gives CAINRVLDNEQFF.

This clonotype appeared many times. The CDR3 reads CASSSSGRALGDTQYF. The CDR3 bases are TGTGCCAGCAGCTCCAGCGGGAGGGCCCTCGGAGATACGCAGTATTTT. The chain recombines TRBV5-6 with TRBJ2-3; 10 nucleotides match TRBD2. J lost 5 bases, V lost 3 bases, and 9 bases had no gene match. This CDR3 spans 16 amino acids. Germline V CDR1 and CDR2: SGHDT, YYEEEE.

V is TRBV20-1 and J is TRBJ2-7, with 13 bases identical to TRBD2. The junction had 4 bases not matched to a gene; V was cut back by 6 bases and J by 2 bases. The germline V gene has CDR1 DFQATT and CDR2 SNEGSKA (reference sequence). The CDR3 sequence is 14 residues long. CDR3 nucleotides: TGCAGTGCGGGTACTAGCGGGAGGGCCTACGAGCAGTACTTC. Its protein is CSAGTSGRAYEQYF.

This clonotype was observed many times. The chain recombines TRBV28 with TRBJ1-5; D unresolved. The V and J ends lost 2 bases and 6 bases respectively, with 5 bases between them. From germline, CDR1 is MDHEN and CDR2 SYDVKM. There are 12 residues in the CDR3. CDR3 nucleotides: TGTGCCAGCAGTTTAAAAGGTCAGCCCCAGCATTTT. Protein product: CASSLKGQPQHF.

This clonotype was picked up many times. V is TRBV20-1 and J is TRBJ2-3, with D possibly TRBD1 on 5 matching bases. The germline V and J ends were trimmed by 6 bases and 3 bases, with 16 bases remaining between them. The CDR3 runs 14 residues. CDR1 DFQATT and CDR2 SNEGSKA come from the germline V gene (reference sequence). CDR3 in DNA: TGCAGTGCCCATGGGGCACCGTTAACAGATACGCAGTATTTT. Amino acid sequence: CSAHGAPLTDTQYF.

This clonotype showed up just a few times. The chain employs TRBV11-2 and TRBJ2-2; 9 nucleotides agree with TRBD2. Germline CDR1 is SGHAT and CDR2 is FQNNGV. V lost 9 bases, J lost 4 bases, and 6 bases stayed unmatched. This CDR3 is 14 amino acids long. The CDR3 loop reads CASSGSPSTGELFF. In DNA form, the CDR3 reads TGTGCCAGTAGCGGGAGCCCTAGCACCGGGGAGCTGTTTTTT.

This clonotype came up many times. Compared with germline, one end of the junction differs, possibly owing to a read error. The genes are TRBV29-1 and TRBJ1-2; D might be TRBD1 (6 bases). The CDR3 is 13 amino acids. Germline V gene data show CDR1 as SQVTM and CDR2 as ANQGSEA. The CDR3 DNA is TGCAGCGTTGGTTCCAGGGGTAACAATGGCTACACCTTC. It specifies CSVGSRGNNGYTF.

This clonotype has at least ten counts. The CDR3 is CAIRDRGNTEAFF. CDR3 bases: TGTGCTATCCGGGACAGGGGTAACACTGAAGCTTTCTTT. The chain recombines TRBV10-3 with TRBJ1-1; TRBD1 matches at 10 bases. The length of the CDR3 is 13 residues. CDR1 is ENHRY and CDR2 is SYGVKD in the germline V gene.

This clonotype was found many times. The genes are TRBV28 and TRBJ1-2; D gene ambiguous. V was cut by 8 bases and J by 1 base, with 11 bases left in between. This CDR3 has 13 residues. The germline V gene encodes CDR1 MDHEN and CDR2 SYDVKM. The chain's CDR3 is CASRAPLNYGYTF. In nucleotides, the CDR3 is TGTGCCAGCCGAGCACCTCTTAACTATGGCTACACCTTC.

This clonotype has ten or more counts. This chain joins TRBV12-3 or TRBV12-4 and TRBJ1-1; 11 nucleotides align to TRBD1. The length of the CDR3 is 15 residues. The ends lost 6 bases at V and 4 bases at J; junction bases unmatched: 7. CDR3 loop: CASRWTGGAGTEAFF. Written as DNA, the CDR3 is TGTGCCAGCAGGTGGACAGGGGGCGCCGGCACTGAAGCTTTCTTT.

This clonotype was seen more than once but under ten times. The CDR3 here is CASTINRDSAYEQYF. For the CDR3, the DNA is TGTGCCAGCACCATAAACCGGGACAGTGCCTACGAGCAGTACTTC. V usage is TRBV12-3 or TRBV12-4 and J usage is TRBJ2-7; 7 nucleotides agree with TRBD1. This CDR3 spans 15 amino acids. Trimming at V came to 7 bases and at J to 2 bases, leaving 11 bases not matched to a gene.

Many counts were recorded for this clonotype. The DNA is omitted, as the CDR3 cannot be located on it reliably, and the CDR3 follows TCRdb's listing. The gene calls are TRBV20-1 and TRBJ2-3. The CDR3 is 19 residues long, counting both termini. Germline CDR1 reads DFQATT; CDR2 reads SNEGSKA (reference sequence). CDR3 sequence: CSARDLVARQIRSIFRQYF.

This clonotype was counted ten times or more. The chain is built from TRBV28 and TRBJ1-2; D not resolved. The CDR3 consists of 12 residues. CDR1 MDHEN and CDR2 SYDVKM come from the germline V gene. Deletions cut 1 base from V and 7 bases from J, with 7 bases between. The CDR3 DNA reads TGTGCCAGCAGTTTATTAACGGCTGGCTACACCTTC. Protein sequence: CASSLLTAGYTF.

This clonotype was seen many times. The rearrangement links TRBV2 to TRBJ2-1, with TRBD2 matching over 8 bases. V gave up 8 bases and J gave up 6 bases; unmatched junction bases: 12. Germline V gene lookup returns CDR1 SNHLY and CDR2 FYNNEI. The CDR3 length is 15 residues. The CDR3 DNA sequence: TGTGCCAGCGGGCGTAGTATAGCGGGGATCAATGAGCAGTTCTTC. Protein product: CASGRSIAGINEQFF.

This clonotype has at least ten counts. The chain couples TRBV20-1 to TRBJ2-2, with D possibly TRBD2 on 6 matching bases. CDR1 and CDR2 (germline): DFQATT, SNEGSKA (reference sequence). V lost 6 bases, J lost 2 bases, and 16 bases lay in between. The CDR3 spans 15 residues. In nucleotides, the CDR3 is TGCAGTGCACTCGATAGGGACTCAAACACCGGGGAGCTGTTTTTT. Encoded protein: CSALDRDSNTGELFF.